The 18 T cell receptor beta chains presented below share a single source sample, sequenced in a study of OX40 agonist ivuxolimab in advanced cancers. Sequencing was performed with immunoSEQ multiplex PCR; in TCRdb, only in-frame clones are kept and a portion is missing. Found here are around 60,000 clones, about four fifths of them singletons; the top ten hold less than 2%. This material consisted of CD4+ or CD8+ T cells sorted from blood, taken in a trial of the OX40 agonist ivuxolimab. These receptors originate from an adult with an advanced solid tumor such as melanoma, head and neck, liver or kidney cancer.

CDR3 region: CASSSARGPVRNEQFF. The CDR3 DNA reads as TGCGCCAGCAGCTCCGCCAGAGGGCCGGTGAGGAATGAGCAGTTCTTC. The rearrangement uses TRBV5-1 and TRBJ2-1; a weak D match, TRBD2 (5 bases). Per the germline V gene, CDR1 is SGHRS and CDR2 is YFSETQ. V was shortened by 3 bases and J by 7 bases, with 20 bases between the two germline ends. The CDR3 length is 16 residues.

This clone appeared once. V gene TRBV7-9 combines with J gene TRBJ2-3, with D unclear. Germline-derived CDR1 and CDR2 are SEHNR and FQNEAQ (reference sequence). The V gene lost 1 base and the J gene lost 2 bases, with 7 bases spanning the gap. The CDR3 consists of 14 residues. In DNA, the CDR3 is TGTGCCAGCAGCTTAGATTCCCTCACAGATACGCAGTATTTT. This sequence encodes CASSLDSLTDTQYF.

This chain uses TRBV18 with TRBJ1-1; possible D gene TRBD1, 6 bases. The CDR3 is 16 amino acids. From germline, CDR1 is KGHSH and CDR2 LQKENI. The V end lost 0 bases, the J end lost 1 base, and 12 bases lay between the germline ends. The CDR3 bases are TGTGCCAGCTCACCACCCCACAGGGCAGGGAACACTGAAGCTTTCTTT. Translating it yields CASSPPHRAGNTEAFF.

The rearrangement links TRBV9 to TRBJ1-4; 9 positions agree with TRBD1. Germline loops: CDR1 SGDLS, CDR2 YYNGEE. The trim removed 3 bases at V and 7 bases at J, leaving 4 bases unmatched. The CDR3 has 14 amino acids. CDR3 region: CASSAGTGFEKLFF. CDR3 nucleotide sequence: TGTGCCAGCAGCGCCGGGACAGGGTTTGAAAAACTGTTTTTT.

As regards this clone: Since no conserved phenylalanine or tryptophan closes the CDR3, a read error is the likely cause. V usage is TRBV5-1 and J usage is TRBJ1-1; 7 bases align to TRBD1. Losses at the gene ends were 2 bases for V and 5 bases for J; bases not matched to a gene: 6. Germline V gene sequence: CDR1 SGHRS, CDR2 YFSETQ. The CDR3 spans 14 residues. CDR3 protein: CASSFISGGTEAFL. CDR3 DNA sequence: TGCGCCAGCAGCTTCATCTCAGGGGGTACTGAAGCTTTCCTT.

This chain links TRBV27 with TRBJ1-2; D is undetermined. CDR3 length equals 13 residues. V dropped 7 bases and J dropped 8 bases, with 17 bases sitting between them. Germline assignment: CDR1 MNHEY and CDR2 SMNVEV (reference sequence). This CDR3 is CASTTMGFVGYTF. In nucleotides, the CDR3 is TGTGCCAGCACCACCATGGGGTTTGTAGGCTACACCTTC.

The chain combines TRBV18 with TRBJ1-3; no definite D call. This CDR3 is 12 amino acids long. Trimming left V 3 bases short and J 9 bases short, with 9 bases between. Per germline, CDR1 KGHSH and CDR2 LQKENI. CDR3 protein: CASSPSLGTIYF. CDR3 nucleotides: TGTGCCAGCTCACCCTCCTTAGGCACCATATATTTT.

The chain joins TRBV11-2 to TRBJ1-1; D gene unclear. V was shortened by 5 bases and J by 1 base, with 14 bases between the two germline ends. CDR1 is SGHAT and CDR2 is FQNNGV in the germline V gene. The CDR3 is 15 residues long. The CDR3 region has the DNA TGTGCCAGCAGCCCAGAAAGCAGACCGAACACTGAAGCTTTCTTT. Encoded protein: CASSPESRPNTEAFF.

The genes are TRBV4-3 and TRBJ2-1, with no clear D. V gave up 1 base and J gave up 9 bases, with 13 bases separating them. The CDR3 has 14 residues. Germline CDR1 reads LGHNA; CDR2 reads YSLEER. CDR3 loop: CASSQVPLEGEQFF. DNA for the CDR3: TGCGCCAGCAGCCAAGTCCCCCTAGAAGGTGAGCAGTTCTTC.

The chain combines TRBV27 with TRBJ1-3; D is uncertain. The CDR3 has 15 residues. The V end was cut by 6 bases, the J end by 0 bases, with 12 bases between. Germline values: CDR1 MNHEY, CDR2 SMNVEV (reference sequence). The CDR3 region is CASRRSANSGNTIYF. For the CDR3, the DNA is TGTGCCAGCAGGCGATCGGCGAACTCTGGAAACACCATATATTTT.

The rearrangement joins TRBV25-1 to TRBJ1-2; D is possibly TRBD1 (6 bases). The length of the CDR3 is 16 residues. Trimming took off 3 bases at V and 3 bases at J, with 17 bases between the two ends. CDR1 MGHDK and CDR2 SYGVNS come from the germline V gene. The CDR3 reads CASSEPLDAGDYGYTF. The CDR3 DNA reads as TGTGCCAGCAGTGAGCCGTTAGACGCAGGGGACTATGGCTACACCTTC.

Regarding this clone: One end of the junction fails to match germline, which may point to a read error. CDR3 sequence: CASTRDTADTKYF. The CDR3 nucleotides read TGTGCCAGCACCCGGGACACGGCGGATACGAAGTATTTT. The chain couples TRBV6-5 to TRBJ2-3; a weak D match, TRBD1 (6 bases). The germline V gene encodes CDR1 MNHEY and CDR2 SVGAGI. CDR3 length: 13 amino acids.

This chain uses TRBV5-5 with TRBJ2-7; no reliable D call. CDR1 is SGHKS and CDR2 is YYEKEE in the germline V gene (reference sequence). The ends were cut back, 0 bases at V and 2 bases at J, with 6 bases in the middle. The CDR3 length is 13 residues. Here the CDR3 reads CASSLGLPYEQYF. Here the CDR3 DNA reads TGTGCCAGCAGCTTGGGCCTTCCCTACGAGCAGTACTTC.

The V gene is TRBV7-3, the J gene TRBJ2-1, with D possibly TRBD2 on 5 matching bases. This CDR3 spans 14 amino acids. CDR1 SGHTA and CDR2 FQGTGA come from the germline V gene. Trimming cost V 5 bases and J 8 bases, with 16 bases left between them. Here the CDR3 reads CASSPGVATDEQFF. CDR3 coding DNA: TGTGCCAGCAGCCCCGGGGTAGCTACCGATGAGCAGTTCTTC.

The chain combines TRBV19 with TRBJ1-1; D not certain. This CDR3 contains 13 residues. In germline, CDR1 is LNHDA, CDR2 SQIVND (reference sequence). V dropped 7 bases and J dropped 1 base, with 10 bases sitting between them. The CDR3 here is CASTRWENTEAFF. The CDR3 DNA reads as TGTGCCAGTACCAGGTGGGAGAACACTGAAGCTTTCTTT.

V and J are TRBV7-2 and TRBJ2-5, with a possible D match to TRBD2 (6 bases). The CDR3 runs 15 residues. The V end was cut by 3 bases, the J end by 2 bases, with 13 bases between. The germline CDR1 and CDR2 sequences are SGHTA and FQGNSA. Here the CDR3 DNA reads TGTGCCAGCAGCTTTCAATCGGGAGAACAAGAGACCCAGTACTTC. The encoded protein is CASSFQSGEQETQYF.

A single count supports this clone. The rearrangement links TRBV13 to TRBJ2-1; 7 bases match TRBD1. V trimming: 5 bases; J trimming: 7 bases; junction bases outside the gene matches: 5. The CDR3 loop spans 13 amino acids. Germline V gives CDR1 PRHDT, CDR2 FYEKMQ (reference sequence). The CDR3, as DNA: TGTGCCAGCAGCCCGACAGGGTGGAATGAGCAGTTCTTC. This codes for CASSPTGWNEQFF.

This chain joins TRBV11-2 and TRBJ2-2; TRBD2 matches 12 bases. The V gene end was trimmed by 0 bases and the J gene end by 6 bases; junction bases not matched to a gene: 8. This CDR3 is 18 amino acids long. Germline CDR1 SGHAT, CDR2 FQNNGV. CDR3 sequence: CASSLELSGTSGSGELFF. The CDR3, as DNA: TGTGCCAGCAGCTTAGAGCTATCGGGGACTAGCGGGTCCGGGGAGCTGTTTTTT. Based on the CDR3 plus reference TRBV11-2 and TRBJ2-2, the full variable domain is EAGVAQSPRYKIIEKRQSVAFWCNPISGHATLYWYQQILGQGPKLLIQFQNNGVVDDSQLPKDRFSAERLKGVDSTLKIQPAKLEDSAVYLCASSLELSGTSGSGELFFGEGSRLTVL.